Below are 3 T cell receptor beta chains sequenced from a single sample in a study of T cell responses to AZD1222 COVID-19 vaccine. Using immunoSEQ multiplex PCR, the repertoire was profiled, and TCRdb retains in-frame clones only, with some absent. The data show about 150,000 clones, over 90% seen once. The starting material was peripheral blood, obtained 28 days after the second AZD1222 dose. The source of these receptors is an adult who received the AZD1222 COVID-19 vaccine.

V and J are TRBV5-5 and TRBJ1-2, with TRBD1 matching over 9 bases. The CDR3 spans 14 residues. The ends lost 0 bases at V and 7 bases at J; junction bases unmatched: 4. The germline CDR1 and CDR2 sequences are SGHKS and YYEKEE (reference sequence). CDR3 in DNA: TGTGCCAGCAGCTTGGACAGGGGGCTGAGTGGCTACACCTTC. Protein product: CASSLDRGLSGYTF.

The chain recombines TRBV11-2 with TRBJ1-5; TRBD1 aligns across 9 bases. After removal of 4 bases from V and 0 bases from J, the junction contained 13 bases not matched to a gene. CDR3 length: 19 amino acids. Per the germline V gene, CDR1 is SGHAT and CDR2 is FQNNGV. CDR3 amino acids: CASSSGVYRGRFSNQPQHF. The CDR3 DNA reads TGTGCCAGCAGCTCCGGGGTCTACAGGGGGCGATTTAGCAATCAGCCCCAGCATTTT.

This clone was counted between two and nine times. The chain has TRBV11-1 and TRBJ1-2, with unresolved D. This CDR3 region has 13 residues. Germline CDR1 and CDR2: SGHAT and FQDESV (reference sequence). The germline V and J ends were trimmed by 5 bases and 5 bases, with 12 bases remaining between them. The CDR3 coding sequence is TGTGCCAGCAGCAAAGGACGGGAATATGGCTACACCTTC. Protein: CASSKGREYGYTF.